This T cell receptor beta chain is from a study of T cell repertoires in cytomegalovirus infection. Study information: Recently described HLA-C-restricted plus well-studied HLA-B-restricted CMV epitopes were used. A matching HLA type, together with CMV infection, was signaled by public TCR beta signatures.

Study-wide results and limits: Identification of carriers of CMV plus the relevant HLA was achieved through cumulative public TCR beta family frequency. It was HLA-C-restricted CMV-specific TCR beta clonotypes that dominated the response ex vivo.

The CDR3 is 15 amino acids. CDR1 and CDR2 (germline): MNHEY, SVGAGI. V lost 5 bases and J lost 3, with 14 bases in between. This clonotype has just a few counts. Its target is not known. MiXCR, applied by TCRdb to the reads, yields one record per CDR3 protein. This sample has around 710,000 distinct CDR3 sequences, with about 29% found just once. The material was cultured CD8+ T cells from PBMCs, obtained from culture after CMV antigen stimulation. This clonotype was obtained from a human donor in good health (CMV status not recorded). Some clones in this sample may be carry-over from other donors' samples. The gene calls are TRBV6-5 and TRBJ2-1, with D perhaps TRBD2 (5 bases). The CDR3 bases are TGTGCCAGCAGTCTCCAGGTGGGGAGCTACAATGAGCAGTTCTTC. Amino acids: CASSLQVGSYNEQFF.